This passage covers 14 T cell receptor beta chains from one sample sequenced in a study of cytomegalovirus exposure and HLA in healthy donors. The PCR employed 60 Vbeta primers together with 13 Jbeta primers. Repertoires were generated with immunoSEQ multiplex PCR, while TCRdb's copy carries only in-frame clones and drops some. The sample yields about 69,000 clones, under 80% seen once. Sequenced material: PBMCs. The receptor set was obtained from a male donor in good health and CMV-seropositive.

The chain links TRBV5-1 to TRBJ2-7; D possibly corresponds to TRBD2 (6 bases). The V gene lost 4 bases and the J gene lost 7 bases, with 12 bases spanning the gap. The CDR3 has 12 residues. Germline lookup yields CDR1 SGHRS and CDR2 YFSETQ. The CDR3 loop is CASSAEGGEQYF. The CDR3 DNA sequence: TGCGCCAGCAGCGCTGAAGGAGGGGAGCAGTACTTC.

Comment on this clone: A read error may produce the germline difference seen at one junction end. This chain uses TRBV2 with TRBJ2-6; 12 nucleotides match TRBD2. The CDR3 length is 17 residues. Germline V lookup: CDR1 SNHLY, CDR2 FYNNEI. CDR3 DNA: TGTGCCAGCACCCCACTAGCGGGAGGAGCTGGGGTCAACGTCCTGACTTTC. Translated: CASTPLAGGAGVNVLTF.

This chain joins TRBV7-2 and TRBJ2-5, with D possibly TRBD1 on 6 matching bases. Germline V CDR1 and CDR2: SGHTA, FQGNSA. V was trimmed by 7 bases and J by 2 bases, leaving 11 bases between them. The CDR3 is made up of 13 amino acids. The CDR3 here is CASNGQPQETQYF. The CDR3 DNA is TGTGCCAGCAACGGACAGCCACAAGAGACCCAGTACTTC.

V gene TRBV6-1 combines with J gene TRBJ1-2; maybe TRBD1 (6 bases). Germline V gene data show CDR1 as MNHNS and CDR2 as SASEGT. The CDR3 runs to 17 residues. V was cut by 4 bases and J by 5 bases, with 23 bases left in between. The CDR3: CASSAWGGGELQYGYTF. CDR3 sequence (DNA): TGTGCCAGCAGTGCATGGGGGGGCGGTGAACTCCAATATGGCTACACCTTC.

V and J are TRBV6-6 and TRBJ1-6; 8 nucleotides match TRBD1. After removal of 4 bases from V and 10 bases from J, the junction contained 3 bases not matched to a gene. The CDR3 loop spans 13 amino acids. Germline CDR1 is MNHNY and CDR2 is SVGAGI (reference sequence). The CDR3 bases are TGTGCCAGCAGTTCCGACAGGGGATCACCCCTCCACTTT. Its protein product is CASSSDRGSPLHF.

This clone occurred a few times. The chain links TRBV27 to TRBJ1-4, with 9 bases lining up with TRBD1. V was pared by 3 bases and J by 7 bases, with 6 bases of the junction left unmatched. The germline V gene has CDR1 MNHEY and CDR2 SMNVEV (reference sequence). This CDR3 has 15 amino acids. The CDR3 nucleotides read TGTGCCAGCAGTTTGGGCGGGACAGGGTCTGAAAAACTGTTTTTT. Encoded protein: CASSLGGTGSEKLFF.

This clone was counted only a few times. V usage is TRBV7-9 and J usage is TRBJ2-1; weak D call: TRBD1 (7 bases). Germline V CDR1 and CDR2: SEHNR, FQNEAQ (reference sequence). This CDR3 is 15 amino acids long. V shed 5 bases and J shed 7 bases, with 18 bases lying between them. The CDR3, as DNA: TGTGCCAGCAGCCCCCAGGGGGGCGATAAAAATGAGCAGTTCTTC. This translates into CASSPQGGDKNEQFF.

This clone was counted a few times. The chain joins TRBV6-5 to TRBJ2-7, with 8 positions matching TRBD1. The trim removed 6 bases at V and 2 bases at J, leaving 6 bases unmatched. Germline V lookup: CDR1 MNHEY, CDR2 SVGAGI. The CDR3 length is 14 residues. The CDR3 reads CASRHGQGTYEQYF. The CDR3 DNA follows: TGTGCCAGCAGACATGGACAGGGAACCTACGAGCAGTACTTC.

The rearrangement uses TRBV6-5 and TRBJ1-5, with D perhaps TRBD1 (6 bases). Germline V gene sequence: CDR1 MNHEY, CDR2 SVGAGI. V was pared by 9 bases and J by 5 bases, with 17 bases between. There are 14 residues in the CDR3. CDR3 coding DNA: TGTGCCAGTAGGACCCAGACAGGTCATCAGCCCCAGCATTTT. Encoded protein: CASRTQTGHQPQHF.

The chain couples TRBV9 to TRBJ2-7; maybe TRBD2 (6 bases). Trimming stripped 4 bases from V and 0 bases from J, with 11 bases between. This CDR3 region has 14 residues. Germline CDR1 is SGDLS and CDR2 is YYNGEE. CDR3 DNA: TGTGCCAGCAGCCCTCTCGGGAGCTCCTACGAGCAGTACTTC. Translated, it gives CASSPLGSSYEQYF.

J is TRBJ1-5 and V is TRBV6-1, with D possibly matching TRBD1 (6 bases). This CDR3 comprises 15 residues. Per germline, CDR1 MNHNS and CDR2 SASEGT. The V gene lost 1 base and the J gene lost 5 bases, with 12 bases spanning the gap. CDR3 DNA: TGTGCCAGCAGTGAAGTAGGGGGGGCAGATCAGCCCCAGCATTTT. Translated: CASSEVGGADQPQHF.

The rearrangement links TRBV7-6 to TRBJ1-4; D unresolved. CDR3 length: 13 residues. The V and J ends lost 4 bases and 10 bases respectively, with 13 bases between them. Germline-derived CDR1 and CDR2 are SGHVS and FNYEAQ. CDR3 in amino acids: CASSSSGLGKLFF. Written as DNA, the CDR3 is TGTGCCAGCAGCTCCTCTGGACTTGGAAAACTGTTTTTT.

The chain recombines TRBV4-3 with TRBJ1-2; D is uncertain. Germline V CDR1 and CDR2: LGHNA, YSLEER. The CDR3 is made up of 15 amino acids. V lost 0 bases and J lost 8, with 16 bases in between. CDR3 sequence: CASSQDLTAGIGYTF. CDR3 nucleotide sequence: TGCGCCAGCAGCCAAGATCTTACAGCCGGAATCGGCTACACCTTC.

The CDR3 spells CASSLWLVGGPVEQYF. The CDR3 DNA follows: TGTGCCAGCAGCTTATGGTTGGTGGGGGGGCCGGTCGAGCAGTACTTC. This chain uses TRBV7-8 with TRBJ2-7; D perhaps matches TRBD2 (7 bases). The CDR3 extends over 16 amino acids. Germline-derived CDR1 and CDR2 are SGHVS and FQNEAQ. Trimming shortened V by 2 bases and J by 6 bases, and 20 bases separated the two germline ends. The full variable domain, rest sourced from reference TRBV7-8 and TRBJ2-7, is GAGVSQSPRYKVAKRGQDVALRCDPISGHVSLFWYQQALGQGPEFLTYFQNEAQLDKSGLPSDRFFAERPEGSVSTLKIQRTQQEDSAVYLCASSLWLVGGPVEQYFGPGTRLTVT.